Following are 24 T cell receptor beta chains from one sample sequenced in a study of T-cell reconstitution after alpha-beta-depleted transplantation in children. The authors prepared the TCRbeta library with unique molecular identifiers. TCRdb reprocessed the PCR reads via MiXCR and lists one record per CDR3 protein. The sample consists of about a million distinct CDR3 sequences, about 26% of them appearing once. Sequenced here: PBMCs, mostly from graft donor cells, sampled 360 days after TCRalphabeta/CD19-depleted stem cell transplant. These receptors were collected from a boy younger than two who had a stem cell transplant for SCID, so the T cells may come from the graft donor.

V is TRBV20-1 and J is TRBJ2-2, with D tentatively TRBD1 (5 bases). This CDR3 comprises 14 residues. Germline V gene sequence: CDR1 DFQATT, CDR2 SNEGSKA (reference sequence). The V end was cut by 3 bases, the J end by 6 bases, with 14 bases between. The CDR3 loop is CSASNRGPPGELFF. DNA for the CDR3: TGCAGTGCTAGTAATAGGGGTCCTCCCGGGGAGCTGTTTTTT.

The rearrangement links TRBV5-1 to TRBJ2-7; tentatively, D is TRBD1 (6 bases). The CDR3 has 15 amino acids. V was pared by 0 bases and J by 0 bases, with 10 bases between. Germline V lookup: CDR1 SGHRS, CDR2 YFSETQ. In DNA form, the CDR3 reads TGCGCCAGCAGCTTGGTGTCAGGGGACTCCTACGAGCAGTACTTC. Translated, it gives CASSLVSGDSYEQYF.

This clonotype was seen a few times. The chain carries TRBV6-5 and TRBJ1-6; TRBD1 might be the D (5 bases). The CDR3 runs to 16 residues. CDR1 and CDR2 from the germline V gene are MNHEY and SVGAGI. Trimming removed 4 bases at V and 8 bases at J, with 18 bases between. The CDR3 DNA follows: TGTGCCAGCAGTTCAGGGCACGGGCTGGCGGATTCACCCCTCCACTTT. Translated: CASSSGHGLADSPLHF.

The chain couples TRBV20-1 to TRBJ1-1; tentatively, D is TRBD1 (6 bases). Looked up from germline, CDR1 is DFQATT and CDR2 is SNEGSKA (reference sequence). The CDR3 length is 13 residues. The CDR3 region is CRTGGLGGTEAFF. The CDR3 region has the DNA TGCAGGACCGGGGGGCTTGGGGGCACTGAAGCTTTCTTT.

V gene TRBV27 combines with J gene TRBJ2-3; TRBD1 agrees at 7 bases. CDR3 size: 17 residues. The germline V gene encodes CDR1 MNHEY and CDR2 SMNVEV (reference sequence). The V gene end was trimmed by 4 bases and the J gene end by 2 bases; junction bases not matched to a gene: 12. In nucleotides, the CDR3 is TGTGCCAGCAGTTACAGGGGTCGCCCCTTCCCCACAGATACGCAGTATTTT. This encodes CASSYRGRPFPTDTQYF.

V and J are TRBV5-6 and TRBJ2-1, with 9 bases matching TRBD2. The CDR3 runs 16 residues. CDR1 and CDR2 from the germline V gene are SGHDT and YYEEEE. V dropped 4 bases and J dropped 3; count of bases not matched to a gene: 8. CDR3 protein: CASSPYGRGGYNEQFF. Written as DNA, the CDR3 is TGTGCCAGCAGCCCCTACGGGCGGGGGGGCTACAATGAGCAGTTCTTC.

Only a few counts were recorded for this clonotype. The chain joins TRBV12-3 or TRBV12-4 to TRBJ1-5; D is ambiguous. CDR3 length: 15 amino acids. V gave up 4 bases and J gave up 0 bases, with 10 bases separating them. The CDR3 loop reads CASSSRPDSNQPQHF. The DNA of the CDR3 is TGTGCCAGCAGTTCCCGACCGGATAGCAATCAGCCCCAGCATTTT.

The chain has TRBV20-1 and TRBJ2-3; 9 bases match TRBD1. Germline CDR1 and CDR2: DFQATT and SNEGSKA (reference sequence). This CDR3 is built from 16 residues. V shed 5 bases, J shed 5 bases, and the junction held 14 bases outside the gene matches. The CDR3 region is CSAPRRRGQGGDTQYF. The CDR3 DNA is TGCAGTGCTCCACGCCGACGGGGACAGGGAGGAGATACGCAGTATTTT.

This clonotype was detected only a few times. The chain uses TRBV2 and TRBJ1-5, with D possibly TRBD1 on 5 matching bases. CDR3 length equals 14 residues. CDR1 and CDR2 from the germline V gene are SNHLY and FYNNEI. The ends were cut back, 4 bases at V and 6 bases at J, with 13 bases in the middle. CDR3 residues: CASSVAGYGQPQHF. The CDR3 coding sequence is TGTGCCAGCAGTGTGGCAGGGTATGGTCAGCCCCAGCATTTT.

The rearrangement uses TRBV12-3 or TRBV12-4 and TRBJ1-4, with 8 nucleotides matching TRBD1. CDR3 length: 16 residues. Trimming cost V 4 bases and J 7 bases; bases outside gene matches: 11. DNA of the CDR3: TGTGCCAGCAGTTCCCCGGACAGGGTGAGGAGTGAAAAACTGTTTTTT. It encodes CASSSPDRVRSEKLFF.

The chain combines TRBV6-5 with TRBJ1-5; D might be TRBD1 (6 bases). Germline CDR1 reads MNHEY; CDR2 reads SVGAGI. This CDR3 comprises 15 residues. V shed 6 bases and J shed 5 bases, with 17 bases lying between them. CDR3 region: CASRLQGLRHQPQHF. The CDR3 DNA follows: TGTGCCAGCAGGTTACAGGGCCTGAGGCATCAGCCCCAGCATTTT.

The table lists this clonotype with a few counts. The chain carries TRBV15 and TRBJ2-7; D is perhaps TRBD1 (6 bases). The V gene's germline CDR1 is LNHNV and CDR2 YYDKDF (reference sequence). With 0 bases removed from V and 5 bases from J, the gap between germline ends came to 17 bases. CDR3 length: 16 amino acids. The CDR3 nucleotides are TGTGCCACCAGCAGAGATAGGACTGGGGGCCCTGACGAGCAGTACTTC. Translation: CATSRDRTGGPDEQYF.

The table lists this clonotype with a few counts. The J gene is TRBJ2-7, the V gene TRBV20-1, with TRBD2 identical over 8 bases. Germline trimming cut 7 bases from V and 0 bases from J; bases unmatched to any gene: 11. The CDR3 is 15 amino acids. CDR1 and CDR2 from the germline V gene are DFQATT and SNEGSKA (reference sequence). As DNA, the CDR3 is TGCAGTGTTACTAAAACCGGGACTAGCTCCTACGAGCAGTACTTC. Translating gives CSVTKTGTSSYEQYF.

The chain uses TRBV5-1 and TRBJ2-1; D gene uncertain. The CDR3 covers 15 residues. V lost 1 base and J lost 10, with 18 bases in between. Germline V gene lookup returns CDR1 SGHRS and CDR2 YFSETQ. The DNA for the CDR3 is TGCGCCAGCAGCTTGTTGGACGCCACGGTGGGGGAGCAGTTCTTC. Amino acids: CASSLLDATVGEQFF. Full variable domain (missing parts from reference TRBV5-1 and TRBJ2-1): KAGVTQTPRYLIKTRGQQVTLSCSPISGHRSVSWYQQTPGQGLQFLFEYFSETQRNKGNFPGRFSGRQFSNSRSEMNVSTLELGDSALYLCASSLLDATVGEQFFGPGTRLTVL.

In its sample, this clonotype was seen a few times. The chain recombines TRBV5-6 with TRBJ2-1, with a weak D call TRBD2 (5 bases). The CDR3 runs 12 residues. V dropped 1 base and J dropped 8 bases, with 7 bases sitting between them. CDR1 is SGHDT, CDR2 YYEEEE, per germline. CDR3 sequence (DNA): TGTGCCAGCAGCTTGTCGAGGGATGAGCAGTTCTTC. It yields the protein CASSLSRDEQFF. Full variable domain (rest looked up from reference TRBV5-6 and TRBJ2-1): DAGVTQSPTHLIKTRGQQVTLRCSPKSGHDTVSWYQQALGQGPQFIFQYYEEEERQRGNFPDRFSGHQFPNYSSELNVNALLLGDSALYLCASSLSRDEQFFGPGTRLTVL.

This clonotype was picked up a small number of times. The chain has TRBV5-1 and TRBJ1-2, with a possible D match to TRBD1 (6 bases). This CDR3 contains 17 residues. Trimming stripped 0 bases from V and 8 bases from J, with 23 bases between. Germline loops: CDR1 SGHRS, CDR2 YFSETQ. CDR3 sequence reads: CASSLVGGASLFGGYTF. In DNA, the CDR3 is TGCGCCAGCAGCTTGGTGGGGGGCGCGTCTCTTTTTGGAGGCTACACCTTC.

The V gene is TRBV25-1, the J gene TRBJ1-5; 8 nucleotides align to TRBD1. The trim removed 6 bases at V and 4 bases at J, leaving 2 bases unmatched. The CDR3 has 13 amino acids. Germline assignment: CDR1 MGHDK and CDR2 SYGVNS. CDR3 in amino acids: CASRGQANQPQHF. In DNA, the CDR3 is TGTGCCAGCAGGGGACAGGCTAATCAGCCCCAGCATTTT.

This clonotype has more than one count but fewer than ten. The genes are TRBV20-1 and TRBJ2-7, with D perhaps TRBD1 (6 bases). The CDR3 totals 13 residues. Germline assignment: CDR1 DFQATT and CDR2 SNEGSKA (reference sequence). CDR3 in amino acids: CNPPGRGRDEQYF. The DNA for the CDR3 is TGCAACCCCCCTGGCAGGGGCCGTGACGAGCAGTACTTC.

This chain links TRBV6-2 or TRBV6-3 with TRBJ2-2; the match to TRBD1 covers 8 bases. CDR3 length: 13 residues. V shed 5 bases and J 7 bases; nucleotides not matched to a gene: 3. Germline values: CDR1 MNHEY, CDR2 SVGEGT. The CDR3 DNA is TGTGCCAGCAGTCGACAGGGGATCGGGGAGCTGTTTTTT. The encoded protein is CASSRQGIGELFF.

This clonotype was detected many times. The chain has TRBV9 and TRBJ2-1; D not resolved. The CDR3 is 13 residues long. Trimming shortened V by 0 bases and J by 8 bases, and 9 bases separated the two germline ends. Germline-derived CDR1 and CDR2 are SGDLS and YYNGEE. CDR3 in DNA: TGTGCCAGCAGCGTAGGCGCTCCTGATGAGCAGTTCTTC. Protein sequence: CASSVGAPDEQFF.

This chain connects TRBV28 to TRBJ2-7, with D perhaps being TRBD1 or TRBD2 (6 bases each). Germline loops: CDR1 MDHEN, CDR2 SYDVKM. V lost 7 bases and J lost 0, with 10 bases in between. The CDR3 sequence is 13 residues long. The CDR3: CASKSGASYEQYF. In DNA, the CDR3 is TGTGCCAGCAAATCGGGGGCCTCCTACGAGCAGTACTTC.

This chain connects TRBV20-1 to TRBJ1-1; 7 bases align to TRBD1. The germline V gene has CDR1 DFQATT and CDR2 SNEGSKA (reference sequence). The ends lost 5 bases at V and 1 base at J; junction bases unmatched: 4. The CDR3 runs to 13 residues. Written as DNA, the CDR3 is TGCAGTGCTTACAGGGGAGGGAACACTGAAGCTTTCTTT. This translates into CSAYRGGNTEAFF.

The genes are TRBV18 and TRBJ2-1; 7 bases align to TRBD2. This CDR3 comprises 16 residues. Trimming at V came to 5 bases and at J to 3 bases, leaving 10 bases not matched to a gene. Looked up from germline, CDR1 is KGHSH and CDR2 is LQKENI. In nucleotides, the CDR3 is TGTGCCAGCTCAAAGCCTAGTGGGGGGGTCTACAATGAGCAGTTCTTC. It encodes CASSKPSGGVYNEQFF.

The sample holds a few counts of this clonotype. V is TRBV5-1 and J is TRBJ1-2; a weak D match, TRBD1 (5 bases). V was pared by 0 bases and J by 2 bases, with 14 bases between. Germline V gene lookup returns CDR1 SGHRS and CDR2 YFSETQ. The CDR3 totals 16 residues. The CDR3 DNA reads TGCGCCAGCAGCTTGGTCGCAGGCGGGGGAAACTATGGCTACACCTTC. It translates to CASSLVAGGGNYGYTF.